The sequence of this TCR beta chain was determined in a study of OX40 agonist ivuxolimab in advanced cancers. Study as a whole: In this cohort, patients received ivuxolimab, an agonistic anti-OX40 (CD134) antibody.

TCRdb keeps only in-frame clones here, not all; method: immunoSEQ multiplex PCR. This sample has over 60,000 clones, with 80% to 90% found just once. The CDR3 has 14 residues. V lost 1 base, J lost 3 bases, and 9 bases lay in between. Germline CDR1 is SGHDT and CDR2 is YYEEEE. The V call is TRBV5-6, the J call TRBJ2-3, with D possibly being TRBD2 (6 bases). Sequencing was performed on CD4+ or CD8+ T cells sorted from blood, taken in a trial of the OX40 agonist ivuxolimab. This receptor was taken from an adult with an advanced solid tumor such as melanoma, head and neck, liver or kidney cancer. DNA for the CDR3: TGTGCCAGCAGCTTGAGGGCGGGGACAGATACGCAGTATTTT. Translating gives CASSLRAGTDTQYF.